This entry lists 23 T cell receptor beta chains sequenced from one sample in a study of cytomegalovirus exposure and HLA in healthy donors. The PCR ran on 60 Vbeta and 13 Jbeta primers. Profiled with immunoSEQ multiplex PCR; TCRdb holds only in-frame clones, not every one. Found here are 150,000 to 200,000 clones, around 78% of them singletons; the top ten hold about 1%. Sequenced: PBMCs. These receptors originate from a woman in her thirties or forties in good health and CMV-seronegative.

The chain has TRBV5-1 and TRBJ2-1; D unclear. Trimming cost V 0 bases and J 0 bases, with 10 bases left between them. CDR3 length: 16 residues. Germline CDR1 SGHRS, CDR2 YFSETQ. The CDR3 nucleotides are TGCGCCAGCAGCTTGGAACCTTCCGGCTCCTACAATGAGCAGTTCTTC. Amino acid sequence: CASSLEPSGSYNEQFF.

CDR3 residues: CSTRREDEQYF. The CDR3 nucleotides read TGCAGTACTCGAAGGGAGGACGAGCAGTACTTC. The J gene is TRBJ2-7, the V gene TRBV20-1; D is perhaps TRBD2 (6 bases). This CDR3 is built from 11 residues. V was shortened by 8 bases and J by 5 bases, with 13 bases between the two germline ends. Germline values: CDR1 DFQATT, CDR2 SNEGSKA (reference sequence).

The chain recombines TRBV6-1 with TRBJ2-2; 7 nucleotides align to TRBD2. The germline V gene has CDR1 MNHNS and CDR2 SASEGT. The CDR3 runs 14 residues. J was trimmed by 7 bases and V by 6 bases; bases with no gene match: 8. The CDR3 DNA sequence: TGTGCCAGCAGAAGCGGGGATCGCGTCGGGGAGCTGTTTTTT. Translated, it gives CASRSGDRVGELFF.

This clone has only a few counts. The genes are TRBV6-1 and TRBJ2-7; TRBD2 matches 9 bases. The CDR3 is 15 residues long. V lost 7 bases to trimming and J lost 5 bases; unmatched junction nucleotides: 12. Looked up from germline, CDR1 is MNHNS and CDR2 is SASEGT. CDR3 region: CASIASAGGSDEQYF. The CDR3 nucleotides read TGTGCCAGCATCGCGTCGGCGGGAGGGTCTGACGAGCAGTACTTC.

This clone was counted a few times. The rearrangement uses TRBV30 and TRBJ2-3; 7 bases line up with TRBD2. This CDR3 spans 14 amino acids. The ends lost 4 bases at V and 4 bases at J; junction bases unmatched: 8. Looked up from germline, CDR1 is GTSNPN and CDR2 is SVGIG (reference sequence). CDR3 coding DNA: TGTGCCTGGAAGCGGGAAAGGGCCTCAGATACGCAGTATTTT. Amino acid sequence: CAWKRERASDTQYF. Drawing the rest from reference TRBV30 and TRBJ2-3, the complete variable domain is SQTIHQWPATLVQPVGSPLSLECTVEGTSNPNLYWYRQAAGRGLQLLFYSVGIGQISSEVPQNLSASRPQDRQFILSSKKLLLSDSGFYLCAWKRERASDTQYFGPGTRLTVL.

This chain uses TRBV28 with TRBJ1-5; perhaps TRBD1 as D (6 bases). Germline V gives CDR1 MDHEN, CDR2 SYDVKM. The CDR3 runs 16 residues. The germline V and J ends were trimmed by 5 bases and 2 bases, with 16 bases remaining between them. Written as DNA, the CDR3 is TGTGCCAGCAGTACTAACAGGGTTCTAGGCAATCAGCCCCAGCATTTT. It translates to CASSTNRVLGNQPQHF.

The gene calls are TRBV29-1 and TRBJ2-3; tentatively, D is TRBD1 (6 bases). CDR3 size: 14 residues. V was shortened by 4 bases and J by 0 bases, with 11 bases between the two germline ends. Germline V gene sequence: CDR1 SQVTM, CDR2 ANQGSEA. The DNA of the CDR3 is TGCAGCGTTGCAGGGGCTTCTAGCACAGATACGCAGTATTTT. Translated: CSVAGASSTDTQYF.

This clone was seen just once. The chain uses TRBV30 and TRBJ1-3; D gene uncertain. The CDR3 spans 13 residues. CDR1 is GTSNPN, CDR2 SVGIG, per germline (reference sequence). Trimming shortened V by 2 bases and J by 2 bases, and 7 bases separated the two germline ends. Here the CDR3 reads CAWSLAAGNTIYF. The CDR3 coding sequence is TGTGCCTGGAGTCTCGCGGCTGGAAACACCATATATTTT.

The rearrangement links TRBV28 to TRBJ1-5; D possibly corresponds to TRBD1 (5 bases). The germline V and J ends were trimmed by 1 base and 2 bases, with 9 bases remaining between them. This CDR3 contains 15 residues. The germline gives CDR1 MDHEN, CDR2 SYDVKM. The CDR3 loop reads CASSLYSGGNQPQHF. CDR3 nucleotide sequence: TGTGCCAGCAGTTTATACTCGGGGGGCAATCAGCCCCAGCATTTT.

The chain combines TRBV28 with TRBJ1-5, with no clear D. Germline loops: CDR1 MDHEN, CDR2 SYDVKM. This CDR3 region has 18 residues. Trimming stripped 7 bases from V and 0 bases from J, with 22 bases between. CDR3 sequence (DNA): TGTGCCAGCAAACCCGGCCAGGCTCCCTCCTTTAGCAATCAGCCCCAGCATTTT. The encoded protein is CASKPGQAPSFSNQPQHF.

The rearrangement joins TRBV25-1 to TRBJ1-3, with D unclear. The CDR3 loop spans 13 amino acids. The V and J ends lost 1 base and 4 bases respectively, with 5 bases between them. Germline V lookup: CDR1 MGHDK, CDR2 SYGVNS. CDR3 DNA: TGTGCCAGCAGTGAATTTGCGGGAAACACCATATATTTT. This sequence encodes CASSEFAGNTIYF.

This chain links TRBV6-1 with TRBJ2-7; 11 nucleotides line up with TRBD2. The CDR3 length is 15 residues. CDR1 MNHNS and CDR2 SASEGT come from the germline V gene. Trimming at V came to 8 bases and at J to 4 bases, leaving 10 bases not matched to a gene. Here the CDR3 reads CASHLTSGSKYEQYF. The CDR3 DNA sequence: TGTGCCAGCCACTTAACTAGCGGGAGTAAGTACGAGCAGTACTTC.

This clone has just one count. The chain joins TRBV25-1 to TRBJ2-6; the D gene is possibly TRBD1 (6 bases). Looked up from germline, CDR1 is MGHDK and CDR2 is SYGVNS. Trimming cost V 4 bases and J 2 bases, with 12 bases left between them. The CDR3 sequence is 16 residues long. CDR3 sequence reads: CASSVPGAAGANVLTF. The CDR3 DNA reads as TGTGCCAGCAGTGTCCCAGGGGCGGCTGGGGCCAACGTCCTGACTTTC.

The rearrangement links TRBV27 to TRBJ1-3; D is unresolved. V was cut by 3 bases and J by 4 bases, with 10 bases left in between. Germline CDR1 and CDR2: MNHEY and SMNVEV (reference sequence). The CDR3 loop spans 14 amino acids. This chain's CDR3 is CASSLGGYGNTIYF. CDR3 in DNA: TGTGCCAGCAGTTTGGGAGGGTACGGAAACACCATATATTTT.

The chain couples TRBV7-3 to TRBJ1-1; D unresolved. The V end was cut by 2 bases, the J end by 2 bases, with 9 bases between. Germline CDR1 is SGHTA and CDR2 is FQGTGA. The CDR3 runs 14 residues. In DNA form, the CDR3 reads TGTGCCAGCAGCTTATCGCGGGATAACACTGAAGCTTTCTTT. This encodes CASSLSRDNTEAFF.

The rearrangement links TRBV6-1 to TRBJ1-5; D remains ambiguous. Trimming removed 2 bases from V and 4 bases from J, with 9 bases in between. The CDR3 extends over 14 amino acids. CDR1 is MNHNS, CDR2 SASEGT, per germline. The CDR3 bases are TGTGCCAGCAGTGAAAATCCGGGAAATCAGCCCCAGCATTTT. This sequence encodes CASSENPGNQPQHF.

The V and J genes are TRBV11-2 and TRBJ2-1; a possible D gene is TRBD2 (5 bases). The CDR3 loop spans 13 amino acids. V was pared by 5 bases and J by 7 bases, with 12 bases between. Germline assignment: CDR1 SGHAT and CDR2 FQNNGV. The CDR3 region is CASSKDFPNEQFF. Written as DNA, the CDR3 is TGTGCCAGCAGCAAGGACTTCCCTAATGAGCAGTTCTTC.

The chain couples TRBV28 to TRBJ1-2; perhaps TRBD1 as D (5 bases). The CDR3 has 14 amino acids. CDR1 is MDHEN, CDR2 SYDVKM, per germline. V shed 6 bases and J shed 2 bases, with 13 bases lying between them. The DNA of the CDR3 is TGTGCCAGCAGAGGAACAGGAGTAAACTATGGCTACACCTTC. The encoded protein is CASRGTGVNYGYTF.

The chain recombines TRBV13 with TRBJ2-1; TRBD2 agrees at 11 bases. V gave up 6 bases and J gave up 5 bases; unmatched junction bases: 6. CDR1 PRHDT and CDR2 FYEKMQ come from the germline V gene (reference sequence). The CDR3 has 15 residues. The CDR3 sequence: CASSFLAGGHNEQFF. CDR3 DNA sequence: TGTGCCAGCAGTTTCCTAGCGGGAGGTCACAATGAGCAGTTCTTC.

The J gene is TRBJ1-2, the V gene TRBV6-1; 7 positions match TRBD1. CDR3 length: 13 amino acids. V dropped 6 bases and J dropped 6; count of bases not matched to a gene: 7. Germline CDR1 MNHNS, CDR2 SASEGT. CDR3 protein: CASSSRDRDGYTF. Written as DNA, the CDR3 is TGTGCCAGCAGCAGCCGGGACAGAGATGGCTACACCTTC.

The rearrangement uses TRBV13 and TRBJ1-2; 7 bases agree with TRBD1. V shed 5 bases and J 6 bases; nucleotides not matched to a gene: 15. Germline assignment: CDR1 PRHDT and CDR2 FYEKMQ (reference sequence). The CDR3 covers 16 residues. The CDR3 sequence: CASSRWGEGAQDGYTF. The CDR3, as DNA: TGTGCCAGCAGCCGTTGGGGAGAGGGGGCTCAGGATGGCTACACCTTC.

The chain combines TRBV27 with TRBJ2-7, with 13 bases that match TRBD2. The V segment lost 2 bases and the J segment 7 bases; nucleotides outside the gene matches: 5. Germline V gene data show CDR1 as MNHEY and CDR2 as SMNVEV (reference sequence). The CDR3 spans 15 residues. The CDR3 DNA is TGTGCCAGCAGTTTAGTGACTAGCGGGAGGACAGAGCAGTACTTC. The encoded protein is CASSLVTSGRTEQYF.

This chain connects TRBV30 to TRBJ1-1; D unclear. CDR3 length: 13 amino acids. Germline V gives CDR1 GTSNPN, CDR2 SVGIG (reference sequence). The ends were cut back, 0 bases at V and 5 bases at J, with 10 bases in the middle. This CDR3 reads CAWSVNTGTEAFF. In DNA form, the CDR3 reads TGTGCCTGGAGTGTAAATACGGGAACTGAAGCTTTCTTT.